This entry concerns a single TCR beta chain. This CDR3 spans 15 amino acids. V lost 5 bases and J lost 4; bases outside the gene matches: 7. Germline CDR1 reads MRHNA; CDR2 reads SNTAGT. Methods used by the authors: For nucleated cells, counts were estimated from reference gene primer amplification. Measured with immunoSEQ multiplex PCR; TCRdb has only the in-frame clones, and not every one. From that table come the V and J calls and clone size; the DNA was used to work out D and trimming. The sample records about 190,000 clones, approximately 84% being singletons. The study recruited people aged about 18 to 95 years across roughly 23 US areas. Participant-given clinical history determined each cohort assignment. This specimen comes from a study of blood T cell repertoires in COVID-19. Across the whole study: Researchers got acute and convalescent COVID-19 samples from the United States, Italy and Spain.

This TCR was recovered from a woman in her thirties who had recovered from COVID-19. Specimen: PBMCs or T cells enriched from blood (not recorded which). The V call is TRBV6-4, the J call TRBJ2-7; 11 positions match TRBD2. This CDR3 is CASSPLAGEGYEQYF. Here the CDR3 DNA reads TGTGCCAGCAGTCCACTAGCGGGAGAGGGGTACGAGCAGTACTTC.